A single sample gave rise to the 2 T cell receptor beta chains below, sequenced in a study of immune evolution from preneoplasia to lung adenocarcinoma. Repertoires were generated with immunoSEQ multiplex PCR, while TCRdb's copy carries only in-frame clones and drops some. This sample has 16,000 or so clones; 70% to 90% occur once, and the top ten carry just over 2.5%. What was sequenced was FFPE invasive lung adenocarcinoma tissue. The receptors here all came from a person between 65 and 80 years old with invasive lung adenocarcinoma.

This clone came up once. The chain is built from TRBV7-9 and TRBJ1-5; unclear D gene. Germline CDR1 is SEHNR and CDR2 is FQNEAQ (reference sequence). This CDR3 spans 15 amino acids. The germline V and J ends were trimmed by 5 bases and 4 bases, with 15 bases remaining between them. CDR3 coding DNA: TGTGCCAGCAGCCCTCAACGCAAGGGAAATCAGCCCCAGCATTTT. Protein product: CASSPQRKGNQPQHF.

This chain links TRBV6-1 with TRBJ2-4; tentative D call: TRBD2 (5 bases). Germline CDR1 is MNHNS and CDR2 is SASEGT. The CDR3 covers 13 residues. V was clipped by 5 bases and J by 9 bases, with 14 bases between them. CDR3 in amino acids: CASSPRGRGIQYF. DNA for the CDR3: TGTGCCAGCAGTCCCCGAGGTCGGGGCATTCAGTACTTC.